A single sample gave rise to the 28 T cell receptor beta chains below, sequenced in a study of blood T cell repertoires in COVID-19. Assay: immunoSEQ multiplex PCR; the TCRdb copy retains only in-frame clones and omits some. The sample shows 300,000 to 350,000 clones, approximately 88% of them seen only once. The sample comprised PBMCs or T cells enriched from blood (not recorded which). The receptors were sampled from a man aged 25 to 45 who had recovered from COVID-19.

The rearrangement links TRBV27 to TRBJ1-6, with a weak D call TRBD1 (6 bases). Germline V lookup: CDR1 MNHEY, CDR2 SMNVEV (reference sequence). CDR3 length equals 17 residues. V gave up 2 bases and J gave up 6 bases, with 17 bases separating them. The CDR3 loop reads CASSLQGPTRRNSPLHF. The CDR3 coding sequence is TGTGCCAGCAGTTTACAGGGGCCCACTCGTCGTAATTCACCCCTCCACTTT.

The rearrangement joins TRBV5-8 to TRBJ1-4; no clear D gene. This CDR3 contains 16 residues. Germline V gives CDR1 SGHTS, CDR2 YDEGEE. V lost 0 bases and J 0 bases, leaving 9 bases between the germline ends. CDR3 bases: TGTGCCAGCAGCTTGGCCGGAGCGGCAACTAATGAAAAACTGTTTTTT. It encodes CASSLAGAATNEKLFF. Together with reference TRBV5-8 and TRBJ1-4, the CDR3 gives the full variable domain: EAGVTQSPTHLIKTRGQQATLRCSPISGHTSVYWYQQALGLGLQFLLWYDEGEERNRGNFPPRFSGRQFPNYSSELNVNALELEDSALYLCASSLAGAATNEKLFFGSGTQLSVL.

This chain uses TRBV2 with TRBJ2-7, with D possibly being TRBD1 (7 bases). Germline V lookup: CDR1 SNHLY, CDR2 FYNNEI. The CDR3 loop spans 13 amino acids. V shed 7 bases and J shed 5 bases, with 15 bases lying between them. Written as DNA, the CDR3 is TGTGCCAGCAAGTGGACAGGAGGGCACGAGCAGTACTTC. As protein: CASKWTGGHEQYF.

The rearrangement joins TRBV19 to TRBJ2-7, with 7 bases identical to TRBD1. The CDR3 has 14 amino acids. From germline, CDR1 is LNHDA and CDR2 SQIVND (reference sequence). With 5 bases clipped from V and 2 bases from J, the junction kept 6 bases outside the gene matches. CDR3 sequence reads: CASSARDRAYEQYF. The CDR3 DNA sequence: TGTGCCAGTAGTGCCCGGGACAGAGCCTACGAGCAGTACTTC. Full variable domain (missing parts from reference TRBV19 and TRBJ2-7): DGGITQSPKYLFRKEGQNVTLSCEQNLNHDAMYWYRQDPGQGLRLIYYSQIVNDFQKGDIAEGYSVSREKKESFPLTVTSAQKNPTAFYLCASSARDRAYEQYFGPGTRLTVT.

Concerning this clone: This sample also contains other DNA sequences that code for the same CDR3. CDR3 amino acids: CASSPAGGDQPQHF. CDR3 nucleotides: TGTGCCAGCTCACCGGCAGGGGGTGATCAGCCCCAGCATTTT. V gene TRBV18 combines with J gene TRBJ1-5; 7 bases map to TRBD1. The germline V gene has CDR1 KGHSH and CDR2 LQKENI. The junction had 4 bases not matched to a gene; V was cut back by 3 bases and J by 5 bases. The CDR3 runs to 14 residues.

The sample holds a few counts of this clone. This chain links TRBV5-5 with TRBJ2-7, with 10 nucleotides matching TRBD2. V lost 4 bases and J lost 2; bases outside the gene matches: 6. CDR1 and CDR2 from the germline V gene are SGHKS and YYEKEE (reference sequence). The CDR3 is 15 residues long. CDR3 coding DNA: TGTGCCAGCAGCGGCTATAGCGGGGGGCCCTACGAGCAGTACTTC. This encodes CASSGYSGGPYEQYF.

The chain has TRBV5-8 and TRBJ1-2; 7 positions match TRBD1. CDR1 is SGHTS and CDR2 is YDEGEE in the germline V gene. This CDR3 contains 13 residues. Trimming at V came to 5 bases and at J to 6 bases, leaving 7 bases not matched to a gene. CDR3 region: CASRKGGTDGYTF. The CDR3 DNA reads TGTGCCAGCAGAAAGGGCGGGACAGATGGCTACACCTTC.

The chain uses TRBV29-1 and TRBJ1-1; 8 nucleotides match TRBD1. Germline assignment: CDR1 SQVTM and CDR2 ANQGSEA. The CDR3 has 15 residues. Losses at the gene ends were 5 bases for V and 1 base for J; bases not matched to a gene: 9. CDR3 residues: CSVQGALSSNTEAFF. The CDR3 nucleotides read TGCAGCGTTCAGGGGGCCCTATCTTCGAACACTGAAGCTTTCTTT.

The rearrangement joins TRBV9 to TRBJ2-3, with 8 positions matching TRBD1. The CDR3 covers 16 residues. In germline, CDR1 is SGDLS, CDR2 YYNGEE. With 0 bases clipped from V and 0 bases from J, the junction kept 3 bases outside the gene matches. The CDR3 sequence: CASSVVGQASTDTQYF. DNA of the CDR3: TGTGCCAGCAGCGTAGTGGGACAGGCGAGCACAGATACGCAGTATTTT.

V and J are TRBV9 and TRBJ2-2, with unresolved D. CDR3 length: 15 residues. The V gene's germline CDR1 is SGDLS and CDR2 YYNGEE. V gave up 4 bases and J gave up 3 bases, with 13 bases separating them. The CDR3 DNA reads TGTGCCAGCAGCCCCGGTAGTGGGCACACCGGGGAGCTGTTTTTT. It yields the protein CASSPGSGHTGELFF.

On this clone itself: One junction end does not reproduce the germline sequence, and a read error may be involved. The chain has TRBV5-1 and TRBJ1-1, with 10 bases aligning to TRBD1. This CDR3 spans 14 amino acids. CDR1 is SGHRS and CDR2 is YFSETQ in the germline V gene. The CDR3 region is CASSPDRGNAEAFF. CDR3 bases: TGCGCCAGCAGTCCGGACAGGGGGAACGCTGAAGCTTTCTTT.

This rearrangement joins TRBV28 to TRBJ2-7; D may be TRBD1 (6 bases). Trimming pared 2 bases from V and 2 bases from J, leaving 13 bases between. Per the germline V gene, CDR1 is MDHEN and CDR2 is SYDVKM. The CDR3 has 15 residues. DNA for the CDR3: TGTGCCAGCAGTTTAGGGGGCAGGGCAGCCTACGAGCAGTACTTC. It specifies CASSLGGRAAYEQYF.

The CDR3 sequence: CASSLNGDRKNTGELFF. In DNA form, the CDR3 reads TGTGCCAGCAGCTTGAACGGGGACAGAAAGAACACCGGGGAGCTGTTTTTT. The chain links TRBV11-3 to TRBJ2-2, with TRBD1 identical over 7 bases. V shed 3 bases and J 1 base; nucleotides not matched to a gene: 8. CDR3 length equals 17 residues. Germline V lookup: CDR1 SGHNT, CDR2 YENEEA. The full variable domain, with the rest looked up from reference TRBV11-3 and TRBJ2-2, is EAGVVQSPRYKIIEKKQPVAFWCNPISGHNTLYWYLQNLGQGPELLIRYENEEAVDDSQLPKDRFSAERLKGVDSTLKIQPAELGDSAVYLCASSLNGDRKNTGELFFGEGSRLTVL.

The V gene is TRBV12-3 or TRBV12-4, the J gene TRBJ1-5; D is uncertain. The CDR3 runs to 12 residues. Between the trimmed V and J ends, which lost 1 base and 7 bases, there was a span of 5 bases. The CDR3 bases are TGTGCCAGCAGTTTAGGAGGACAGCCCCAGCATTTT. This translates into CASSLGGQPQHF.

DNA of the CDR3: TGTGCCAGCAGTATGGACAGGGTATCGAGGAGCTACACCTTC. This codes for CASSMDRVSRSYTF. This chain uses TRBV6-5 with TRBJ1-2, with TRBD1 matching 8 bases. The CDR3 runs 14 residues. V dropped 5 bases and J dropped 9; count of bases not matched to a gene: 11. Germline assignment: CDR1 MNHEY and CDR2 SVGAGI.

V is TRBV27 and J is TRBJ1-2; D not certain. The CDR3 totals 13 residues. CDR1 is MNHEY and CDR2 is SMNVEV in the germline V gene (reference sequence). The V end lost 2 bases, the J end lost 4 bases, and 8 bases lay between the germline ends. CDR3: CASSLDAGYGYTF. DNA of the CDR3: TGTGCCAGCAGTTTAGATGCGGGCTATGGCTACACCTTC.

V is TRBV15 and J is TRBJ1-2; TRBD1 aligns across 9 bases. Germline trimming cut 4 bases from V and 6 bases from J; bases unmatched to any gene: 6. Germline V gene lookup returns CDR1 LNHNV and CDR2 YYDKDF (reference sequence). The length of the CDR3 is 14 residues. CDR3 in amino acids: CATSTGDRVNGYTF. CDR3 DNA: TGTGCCACCAGCACGGGGGACAGGGTGAATGGCTACACCTTC.

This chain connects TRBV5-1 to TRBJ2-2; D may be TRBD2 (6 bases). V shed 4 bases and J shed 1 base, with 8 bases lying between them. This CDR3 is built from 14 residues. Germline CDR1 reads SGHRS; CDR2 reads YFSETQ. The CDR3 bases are TGCGCCAGCAGCGGGGGACTGAACACCGGGGAGCTGTTTTTT. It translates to CASSGGLNTGELFF.

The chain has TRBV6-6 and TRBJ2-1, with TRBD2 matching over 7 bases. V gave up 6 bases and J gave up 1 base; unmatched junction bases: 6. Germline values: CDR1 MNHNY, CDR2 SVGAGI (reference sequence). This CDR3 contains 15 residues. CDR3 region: CASSRSGVSYNEQFF. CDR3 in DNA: TGTGCCAGCAGCCGGAGCGGGGTTTCCTACAATGAGCAGTTCTTC.

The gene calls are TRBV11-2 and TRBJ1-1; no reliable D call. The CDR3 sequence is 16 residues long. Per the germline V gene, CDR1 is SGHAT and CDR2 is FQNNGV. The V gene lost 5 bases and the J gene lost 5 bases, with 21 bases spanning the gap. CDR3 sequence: CASSPDRITTGTEAFF. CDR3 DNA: TGTGCCAGCAGCCCGGACCGTATAACGACGGGGACTGAAGCTTTCTTT.

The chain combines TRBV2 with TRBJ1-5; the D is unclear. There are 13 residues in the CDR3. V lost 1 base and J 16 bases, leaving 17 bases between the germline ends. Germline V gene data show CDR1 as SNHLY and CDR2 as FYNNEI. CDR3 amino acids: CASSEETALSRHF. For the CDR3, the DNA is TGTGCCAGCAGTGAAGAGACTGCCCTGTCCCGACATTTT.

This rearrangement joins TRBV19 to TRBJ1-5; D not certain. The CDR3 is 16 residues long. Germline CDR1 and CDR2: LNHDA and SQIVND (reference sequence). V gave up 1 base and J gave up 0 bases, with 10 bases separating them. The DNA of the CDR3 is TGTGCCAGTAGTATAGTTGACACCTTTAGCAATCAGCCCCAGCATTTT. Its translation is CASSIVDTFSNQPQHF. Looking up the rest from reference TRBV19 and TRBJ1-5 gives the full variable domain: DGGITQSPKYLFRKEGQNVTLSCEQNLNHDAMYWYRQDPGQGLRLIYYSQIVNDFQKGDIAEGYSVSREKKESFPLTVTSAQKNPTAFYLCASSIVDTFSNQPQHFGDGTRLSIL.

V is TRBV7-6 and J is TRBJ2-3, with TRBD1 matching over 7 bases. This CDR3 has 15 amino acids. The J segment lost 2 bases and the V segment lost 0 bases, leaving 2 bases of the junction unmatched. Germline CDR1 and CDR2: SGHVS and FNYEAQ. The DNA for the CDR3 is TGTGCCAGCAGCTTAGCACAGGGGTCCACAGATACGCAGTATTTT. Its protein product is CASSLAQGSTDTQYF.

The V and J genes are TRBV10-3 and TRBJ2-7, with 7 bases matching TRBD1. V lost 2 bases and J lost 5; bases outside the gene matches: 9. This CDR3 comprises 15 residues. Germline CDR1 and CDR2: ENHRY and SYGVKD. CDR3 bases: TGTGCCATCAGTGAGCAAAAACAGGGGACCCACGAGCAGTACTTC. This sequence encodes CAISEQKQGTHEQYF.

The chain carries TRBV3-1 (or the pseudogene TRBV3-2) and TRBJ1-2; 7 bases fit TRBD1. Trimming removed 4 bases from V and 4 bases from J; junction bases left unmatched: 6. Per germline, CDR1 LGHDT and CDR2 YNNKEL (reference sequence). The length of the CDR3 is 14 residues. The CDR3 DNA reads TGTGCCAGCAGCCCCAACCGGGACAGCTATGGCTACACCTTC. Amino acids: CASSPNRDSYGYTF.

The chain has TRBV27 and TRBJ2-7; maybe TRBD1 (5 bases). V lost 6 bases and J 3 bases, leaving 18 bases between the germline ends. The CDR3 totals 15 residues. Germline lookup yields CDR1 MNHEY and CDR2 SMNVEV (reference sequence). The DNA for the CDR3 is TGTGCCAGCAGCCTCGAAGGGGAACGAGTCTACGAGCAGTACTTC. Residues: CASSLEGERVYEQYF.

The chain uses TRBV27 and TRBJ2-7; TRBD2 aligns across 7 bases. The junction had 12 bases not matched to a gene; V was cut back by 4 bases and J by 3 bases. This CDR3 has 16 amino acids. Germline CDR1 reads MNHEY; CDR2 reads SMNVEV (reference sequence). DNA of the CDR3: TGTGCCAGCAGTTCCGCGGGGGTGGGTCAGTACTACGAGCAGTACTTC. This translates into CASSSAGVGQYYEQYF.

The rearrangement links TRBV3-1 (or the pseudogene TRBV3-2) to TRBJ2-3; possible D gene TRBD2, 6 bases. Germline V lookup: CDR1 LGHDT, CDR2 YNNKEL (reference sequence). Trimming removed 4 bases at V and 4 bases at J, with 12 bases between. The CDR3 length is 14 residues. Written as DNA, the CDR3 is TGTGCCAGCAGCCTGTGGACTACCCCAGATACGCAGTATTTT. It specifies CASSLWTTPDTQYF.